The subject of this entry is one T cell receptor (beta chain). The CDR3 extends over 14 amino acids. Trimming at V came to 6 bases and at J to 0 bases, leaving 3 bases not matched to a gene. Germline V gene lookup returns CDR1 SGHNT and CDR2 YYREEE (reference sequence). Here immunoSEQ multiplex PCR was the method, and the copy in TCRdb shows in-frame clones only, minus some. Here the sample spans roughly 100,000 clones, roughly 83% being singletons. This record belongs to a study of PD-L1 blockade in urothelial cancer. As for the study in general: A median blood sample held roughly 150,000 T cells and about 78,000 unique TCRs.

Time point defined: peripheral blood 6 weeks after treatment start. This receptor was obtained from a man between 65 and 80 years old with urothelial cancer. The chain carries TRBV5-4 and TRBJ2-7; 10 positions agree with TRBD2. The starting material was PBMCs, obtained around atezolizumab (anti-PD-L1) treatment. The CDR3 bases are TGTGCCAGCAAGGGGACTAGCGACTCCTACGAGCAGTACTTC. Translated, it gives CASKGTSDSYEQYF.